Following are 9 T cell receptor beta chains from one sample sequenced in a study of identical twins. TCRdb reprocessed the 5' RACE reads via MiXCR and lists one record per CDR3 protein. The sample lists about 720,000 distinct CDR3 sequences, 18% occurring once. The data also belong to a second study, concerning T cells expressing NK-cell markers.

Sequenced sample: PBMCs. The receptors were gathered from a woman in her late teens or twenties in good health.

In its sample, this clonotype was seen a few times. Its ends do not fully match the called genes, so a read error is possible. The chain has TRBV4-1 and TRBJ2-1; 12 nucleotides agree with TRBD1. The length of the CDR3 is 16 residues. Germline loops: CDR1 MGHRA, CDR2 YSYEKL. CDR3 sequence (DNA): TGCGCCAGCAGACAAGGTTCGGGACAGGGGGCAAATGAGCAGTTCTTC. This codes for CASRQGSGQGANEQFF.

This clonotype has a handful of counts. The V and J genes are TRBV20-1 and TRBJ2-7; 9 nucleotides align to TRBD1. The V and J ends lost 2 bases and 7 bases, in that order; junction bases with no gene match: 6. The germline CDR1 and CDR2 sequences are DFQATT and SNEGSKA (reference sequence). CDR3 length: 13 residues. The CDR3 here is CSARIQGAREQYF. As DNA, the CDR3 is TGCAGTGCTAGAATACAGGGGGCGCGGGAGCAGTACTTC.

This clonotype was observed a few times. The chain recombines TRBV20-1 with TRBJ1-1; D unresolved. The V end was cut by 6 bases, the J end by 1 base, with 12 bases between. CDR3 length: 13 amino acids. Germline V gene lookup returns CDR1 DFQATT and CDR2 SNEGSKA (reference sequence). The CDR3 reads CSASTSRNTEAFF. The CDR3 nucleotides are TGCAGTGCGAGTACTTCAAGGAACACTGAAGCTTTCTTT.

This clonotype was detected only a few times. CDR3 in amino acids: CASSSTPRGRSYEQYF. Here the CDR3 DNA reads TGCGCCAGCAGTTCCACCCCCCGGGGCCGATCCTACGAGCAGTACTTC. V and J are TRBV5-1 and TRBJ2-7; either TRBD1 or TRBD2 may supply D (5 bases each). The germline CDR1 and CDR2 sequences are SGHRS and YFSETQ. Trimming removed 5 bases from V and 1 base from J, with 19 bases in between. The CDR3 extends over 16 amino acids.

The genes are TRBV12-3 or TRBV12-4 and TRBJ2-2; 13 bases fit TRBD2. The CDR3 spans 15 residues. V gave up 6 bases and J gave up 5 bases; unmatched junction bases: 3. In nucleotides, the CDR3 is TGTGCCAGCAGAACTAGCGGGGGGGCTACCGGGGAGCTGTTTTTT. Encoded protein: CASRTSGGATGELFF.

In this sample, this clonotype turned up a few times. V and J are TRBV12-3 or TRBV12-4 and TRBJ2-1, with D perhaps TRBD1 (6 bases). Trimming removed 2 bases from V and 4 bases from J, with 12 bases in between. The CDR3 covers 15 residues. CDR3 in amino acids: CASSLRQAGYNEQFF. The CDR3 region has the DNA TGTGCCAGCAGTTTACGACAGGCAGGATACAATGAGCAGTTCTTC.

This clonotype was found a few times. This chain joins TRBV10-3 and TRBJ2-7; 10 bases match TRBD2. The germline V gene encodes CDR1 ENHRY and CDR2 SYGVKD. J lost 2 bases, V lost 8 bases, and 9 bases had no gene match. The CDR3 sequence is 15 residues long. Written as DNA, the CDR3 is TGTGCCATCCAGGATAGCGGGAGGTATCCCTACGAGCAGTACTTC. Encoded protein: CAIQDSGRYPYEQYF.

This clonotype was found once. An end of the junction does not agree with germline; a read error may underlie this. The chain links TRBV2 to TRBJ2-5; D gene ambiguous. CDR1 SNHLY and CDR2 FYNNEI come from the germline V gene. This CDR3 has 12 residues. CDR3 region: CASREGSETQYF. CDR3 coding DNA: TGTGCCAGCAGGGAAGGGTCAGAGACCCAGTACTTC.

The J gene is TRBJ2-6, the V gene TRBV11-2; D is unclear. This CDR3 is 13 amino acids long. Trimming removed 7 bases at V and 2 bases at J, with 6 bases between. Germline lookup yields CDR1 SGHAT and CDR2 FQNNGV. CDR3 coding DNA: TGTGCCAGCACCCTCCCTGGGGCCAACGTCCTGACTTTC. It yields the protein CASTLPGANVLTF.